A selection of T cell receptor beta chains follows, all from one sample in a study of identical twins. One entry per CDR3 protein results from TCRdb running MiXCR on the 5' RACE reads. In the table there are some 1,700,000 distinct CDR3 sequences, about 30% of which are singletons. The sample was cord blood. The receptors stem from a newborn girl in good health. The CDR3 runs from the conserved cysteine through the conserved F or W. Fields, in order: J gene, V gene, CDR3 protein.

TRBJ1-6 TRBV6-5 CASSYSGQGARNSPLHF
TRBJ2-7 TRBV12-3/TRBV12-4 CASSMAGLAYEQYF
TRBJ2-1 TRBV7-8 CASSLEPTTNEQFF
TRBJ1-5 TRBV28 CASSFQDRGQPQHF
TRBJ2-6 TRBV25-1 CASSDGGTGANVLTF
TRBJ2-3 TRBV24-1 CATSDPGQTPDTQYF
TRBJ2-4 TRBV6-1 CASSFSVVKNIQYF
TRBJ1-4 TRBV7-9 CASSYATVNEKLFF
TRBJ1-2 TRBV6-6 CASSYRMGGYTF
TRBJ2-3 TRBV12-3/TRBV12-4 CASRLSGGGTDTQYF
TRBJ2-5 TRBV24-1 CATSLTSGRTNEQYF
TRBJ2-3 TRBV20-1 CSARSRDRHPDTQYF
TRBJ2-3 TRBV20-1 CSAGRGSGGAEDTQYF
TRBJ1-4 TRBV20-1 CSARGGTGHEKLFF
TRBJ1-1 TRBV7-2 CASSLGSTGTEAFF
TRBJ1-6 TRBV20-1 CSAGAGSSYNSPLHF
TRBJ2-1 TRBV20-1 CSARLAGLEGEQFF
TRBJ1-2 TRBV5-1 CASNLLAGSYGYTF
. TRBV27 CASRTATHEQYF
TRBJ2-1 TRBV27 CASSVGTGVEQFF
TRBJ2-3 TRBV6-6 CASSLEPRTSTDTHYF